Described below is a single T cell receptor (beta chain) sequence and its context. It was with 60 Vbeta and 13 Jbeta primers that the PCR ran. Data came from immunoSEQ multiplex PCR; TCRdb stores just in-frame clones and leaves some out. The profile covers 80,000 to 100,000 clones, with about 81% appearing a single time and more than 4.5% taken by the ten largest. The sample originates from a study of cytomegalovirus exposure and HLA in healthy donors. Germline CDR1 reads MDHEN; CDR2 reads SYDVKM. This CDR3 spans 17 amino acids. J lost 0 bases, V lost 2 bases, and 7 bases had no gene match. The sample comprised PBMCs. The chain combines TRBV28 with TRBJ2-1; 7 positions match TRBD2. The TCR comes from a man in his forties in good health and CMV-seropositive. The CDR3 nucleotides read TGTGCCAGCAGTTTAGGGGGGGTGGCGGCCTCCTACAATGAGCAGTTCTTC. Translation gives CASSLGGVAASYNEQFF.